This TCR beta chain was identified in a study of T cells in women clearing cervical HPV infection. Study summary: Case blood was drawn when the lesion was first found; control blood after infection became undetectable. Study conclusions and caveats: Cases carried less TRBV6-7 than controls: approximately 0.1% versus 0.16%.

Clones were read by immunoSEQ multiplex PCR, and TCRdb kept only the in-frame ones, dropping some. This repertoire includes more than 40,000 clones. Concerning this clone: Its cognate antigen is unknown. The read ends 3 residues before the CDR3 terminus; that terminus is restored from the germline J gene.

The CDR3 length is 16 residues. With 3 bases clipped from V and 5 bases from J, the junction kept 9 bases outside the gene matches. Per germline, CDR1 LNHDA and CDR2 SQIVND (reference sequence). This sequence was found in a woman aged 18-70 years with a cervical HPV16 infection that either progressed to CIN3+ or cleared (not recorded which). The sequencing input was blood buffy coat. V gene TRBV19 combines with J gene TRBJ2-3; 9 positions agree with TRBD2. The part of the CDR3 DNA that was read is TGTGCCAGTAGTATCCGTAGCGGGGGAGTGGGAGATACG. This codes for CASSIRSGGVGDT. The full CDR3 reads CASSIRSGGVGDTQYF.